Here is one TCR beta chain with its context. The data originate from a study of blood T cell repertoires in COVID-19. The wider study: Specimens from acute and convalescent COVID-19 originated in the United States, Italy and Spain. In each case, the material was cDNA or gDNA derived from T cells, B-cell-depleted T cells, or PBMCs.

TCRdb keeps only in-frame clones here, not all; method: immunoSEQ multiplex PCR. The sample holds more than 200,000 clones, around 86% seen once. V trimming: 4 bases; J trimming: 13 bases; junction bases outside the gene matches: 10. Germline CDR1 and CDR2: MDHEN and SYDVKM. The CDR3 runs 13 residues. Grouping used clinical history reported by participants in a survey and questionnaire. The sequenced material came from PBMCs or T cells enriched from blood (not recorded which). The sequence derives from a man aged 25 to 40 in a cohort exposed to, infected with or recovered from COVID-19 (not recorded which). V is TRBV28 and J is TRBJ2-7; 10 bases are shared with TRBD2. The CDR3: CASSYQLAGAVYF. The CDR3 DNA follows: TGTGCCAGCAGTTATCAGCTAGCGGGAGCCGTCTACTTC.